The next 11 T cell receptor beta chains were all read from a single sample in a study of T-cell reconstitution after alpha-beta-depleted transplantation in children. During its preparation, the TCRbeta library received unique molecular identifiers. TCRdb re-called the PCR reads through MiXCR, storing one row per CDR3 protein. The sample contains some 81,000 distinct CDR3 sequences, around 14% of which appear only once. The source material was PBMCs, mostly from graft donor cells, sampled 180 days after TCRalphabeta/CD19-depleted stem cell transplant. The receptors here all came from a male patient aged 2-10 years who had a stem cell transplant for acute lymphoblastic leukemia, so the T cells may come from the graft donor.

V is TRBV5-6 and J is TRBJ1-4, with unresolved D. The germline V and J ends were trimmed by 4 bases and 0 bases, with 10 bases remaining between them. The CDR3 covers 15 residues. Germline values: CDR1 SGHDT, CDR2 YYEEEE. The DNA of the CDR3 is TGTGCCAGCAGCGGACCCGGGACAACTAATGAAAAACTGTTTTTT. Translating it yields CASSGPGTTNEKLFF.

V is TRBV11-2 and J is TRBJ2-7; the D call may be TRBD1 or TRBD2 (6 bases each). V lost 5 bases and J 3 bases, leaving 26 bases between the germline ends. This CDR3 is 18 amino acids long. Germline CDR1 is SGHAT and CDR2 is FQNNGV. DNA of the CDR3: TGTGCCAGCAGCGCGAGTCCTAGTAACGCGGGACATCTCTACGAGCAGTACTTC. Translation gives CASSASPSNAGHLYEQYF.

This clonotype turned up a few times. The chain is built from TRBV3-1 and TRBJ2-3; 7 bases match TRBD2. Looked up from germline, CDR1 is LGHDT and CDR2 is YNNKEL (reference sequence). The CDR3 extends over 15 amino acids. V shed 0 bases, J shed 4 bases, and the junction held 4 bases outside the gene matches. CDR3 nucleotide sequence: TGTGCCAGCAGCCAAGATGCGGGAGCATCAGATACGCAGTATTTT. Translating gives CASSQDAGASDTQYF.

This clonotype appeared a few times. This chain uses TRBV20-1 with TRBJ2-6; unclear D gene. This CDR3 contains 16 residues. Germline-derived CDR1 and CDR2 are DFQATT and SNEGSKA (reference sequence). The V end was cut by 3 bases, the J end by 0 bases, with 12 bases between. The CDR3 region is CSASIGPSSGANVLTF. The CDR3 nucleotides are TGCAGTGCTAGTATTGGGCCGAGCTCTGGGGCCAACGTCCTGACTTTC.

This clonotype was recorded a few times. This sequence joins TRBV18 and TRBJ1-5, with D possibly TRBD1 on 5 matching bases. V shed 3 bases and J shed 0 bases, with 9 bases lying between them. This CDR3 region has 15 residues. The germline V gene has CDR1 KGHSH and CDR2 LQKENI. The CDR3 DNA reads TGTGCCAGCTCACCCGACAGTTATAGCAATCAGCCCCAGCATTTT. It is translated as CASSPDSYSNQPQHF.

To note about this clonotype: A much larger clone lies one base from this, so it may be a read error. This chain uses TRBV5-1 with TRBJ1-2, with 8 bases aligning to TRBD1. The germline CDR1 and CDR2 sequences are SGHRS and YFSETQ. This CDR3 is built from 14 residues. CDR3 nucleotide sequence: TGCGCCTGCAGCTCGGGACAGGAGAACTATGGCTACACCTTC. Encoded protein: CACSSGQENYGYTF.

The chain couples TRBV3-1 to TRBJ2-4; D is unresolved. Germline loops: CDR1 LGHDT, CDR2 YNNKEL (reference sequence). CDR3 length equals 14 residues. With 0 bases removed from V and 0 bases from J, the gap between germline ends came to 3 bases. The CDR3 loop is CASSQDLAKNIQYF. In DNA, the CDR3 is TGTGCCAGCAGCCAAGATCTAGCCAAAAACATTCAGTACTTC.

The chain uses TRBV6-2 or TRBV6-3 and TRBJ1-6, with 9 bases that match TRBD1. Germline CDR1 is MNHEY and CDR2 is SVGEGT. Trimming took 8 bases from V and 9 from J; bases not matched to a gene: 11. The length of the CDR3 is 15 residues. The CDR3 coding sequence is TGTGCCAGCGCCTACCCTGGGACAGGGACTTCACCCCTCCACTTT. Its translation: CASAYPGTGTSPLHF.

The chain links TRBV18 to TRBJ2-5; 7 bases are shared with TRBD2. The CDR3 is 15 amino acids. V shed 4 bases and J 5 bases; nucleotides not matched to a gene: 10. Germline V lookup: CDR1 KGHSH, CDR2 LQKENI. The chain's CDR3 is CASSLIGGIVETQYF. In DNA form, the CDR3 reads TGTGCCAGCTCACTTATCGGGGGGATCGTGGAGACCCAGTACTTC.

Only a few counts were recorded for this clonotype. This rearrangement joins TRBV9 to TRBJ2-7; 9 bases fit TRBD2. J gave up 4 bases and V 3 bases, and 5 bases lay outside the gene matches. Germline assignment: CDR1 SGDLS and CDR2 YYNGEE. The CDR3 covers 14 residues. CDR3 DNA: TGTGCCAGCAGCGCCAGCGGGAGGATGTACGAGCAGTACTTC. It is translated as CASSASGRMYEQYF. Complete variable domain (other parts from reference TRBV9 and TRBJ2-7): DSGVTQTPKHLITATGQRVTLRCSPRSGDLSVYWYQQSLDQGLQFLIQYYNGEERAKGNILERFSAQQFPDLHSELNLSSLELGDSALYFCASSASGRMYEQYFGPGTRLTVT.

At least ten counts were recorded for this clonotype. For the CDR3, the DNA is TGTGCCAGCAGTTTGGACGGGCAGCTTATCAATGAGCAGTTCTTC. Its protein product is CASSLDGQLINEQFF. J is TRBJ2-1 and V is TRBV12-3 or TRBV12-4; D is undetermined. V lost 3 bases, J lost 6 bases, and 15 bases lay in between. CDR3 size: 15 residues.